This paragraph reports one T cell receptor (beta chain). Its antigen is currently unknown. 13 Jbeta primers and 60 Vbeta primers were used for the PCR. The table came from immunoSEQ multiplex PCR; TCRdb's copy has only in-frame clones and leaves some out. Of 160,000 or so clones in the sample, roughly 88% are singletons; the top ten hold around 1.4%. The CDR3 runs to 13 residues. Trimming cost V 4 bases and J 2 bases; bases outside gene matches: 5. From germline, CDR1 is GTSNPN and CDR2 SVGIG (reference sequence). This specimen belongs to a study of cytomegalovirus exposure and HLA in healthy donors. Across the whole study: Approximately 80 million unique TCRs from HLA-typed donors were held in an early data release. Study conclusions and caveats: Certain sequence variants were highly shared and formed a cluster, and this cluster was likely a sequencing artifact. Most observed TCR sequences were rare, whereas some public TCRs were detected in many donors.

The chain carries TRBV30 and TRBJ2-7; 7 nucleotides align to TRBD2. Material: PBMCs. The receptor was derived from a woman under 30 in good health and CMV-seronegative. The CDR3 protein is CAWTIGGAYEQYF. The DNA for the CDR3 is TGTGCCTGGACCATTGGGGGGGCCTACGAGCAGTACTTC. Full variable domain (remainder filled in from reference TRBV30 and TRBJ2-7): SQTIHQWPATLVQPVGSPLSLECTVEGTSNPNLYWYRQAAGRGLQLLFYSVGIGQISSEVPQNLSASRPQDRQFILSSKKLLLSDSGFYLCAWTIGGAYEQYFGPGTRLTVT.